These 17 T cell receptor beta chains originate from one sample sequenced in a study of neurological immune-mediated disorders. Time point indicated: technical triplicate 2. Using its own MiXCR run on the 5' RACE reads, TCRdb lists one record per CDR3 protein. The sample shows tens of thousands of distinct CDR3 sequences, about 25% of them seen only once. Sequencing used PBMCs. Receptors originate from a man in his sixties with HTLV-1-associated myelopathy (HAM/TSP).

This clonotype appeared many times. The rearrangement joins TRBV14 to TRBJ1-2; 7 bases are a match to TRBD1. The V gene's germline CDR1 is SGHDN and CDR2 FVKESK. With 4 bases clipped from V and 12 bases from J, the junction kept 11 bases outside the gene matches. The CDR3 length is 13 residues. The CDR3 loop is CASSPRQGQSDTF. The CDR3, as DNA: TGTGCCAGCAGCCCCCGACAGGGACAATCGGACACCTTC.

In its sample, this clonotype was seen many times. V is TRBV20-1 and J is TRBJ2-7; 13 bases agree with TRBD2. The CDR3 runs to 15 residues. Germline V gene data show CDR1 as DFQATT and CDR2 as SNEGSKA (reference sequence). Losses at the gene ends were 1 base for V and 0 bases for J; bases not matched to a gene: 0. CDR3 amino acids: CSARGTSGSSYEQYF. The CDR3 DNA reads as TGCAGTGCTAGAGGGACTAGCGGGAGCTCCTACGAGCAGTACTTC.

This clonotype came up many times. The chain combines TRBV7-2 with TRBJ2-5; tentatively, D is TRBD1 (6 bases). CDR1 is SGHTA and CDR2 is FQGNSA in the germline V gene. This CDR3 is built from 16 residues. Trimming took off 4 bases at V and 0 bases at J, with 15 bases between the two ends. CDR3 sequence reads: CASSSTGTLYQETQYF. DNA of the CDR3: TGTGCCAGCAGCTCCACCGGGACACTGTACCAAGAGACCCAGTACTTC.

In this sample, this clonotype turned up many times. The chain combines TRBV4-1 with TRBJ1-5; 7 bases are a match to TRBD1. Germline V gene sequence: CDR1 MGHRA, CDR2 YSYEKL. V was clipped by 1 base and J by 7 bases; unmatched bases: 7. This CDR3 is built from 15 residues. The CDR3 nucleotides are TGCGCCAGCAGCCAAGTCCCTCAGGGGGAACAGCCCCAGCATTTT. Translating it yields CASSQVPQGEQPQHF.

This clonotype was counted ten times or more. The rearrangement links TRBV7-9 to TRBJ2-1; D tentatively reads TRBD1 or TRBD2 (5 bases each). The CDR3 is 14 amino acids. V was shortened by 5 bases and J by 6 bases, with 14 bases between the two germline ends. Germline V gene lookup returns CDR1 SEHNR and CDR2 FQNEAQ (reference sequence). The CDR3 reads CASSPPTEGNEQFF. CDR3 nucleotide sequence: TGTGCCAGCAGCCCCCCGACAGAGGGCAATGAGCAGTTCTTC.

This chain joins TRBV5-1 and TRBJ2-4, with TRBD1 as a possible D gene (6 bases). This CDR3 is 17 amino acids long. Germline-derived CDR1 and CDR2 are SGHRS and YFSETQ. V lost 4 bases, J lost 0 bases, and 17 bases lay in between. The CDR3 protein is CASSQPVQGLAKNIQYF. The CDR3 DNA is TGCGCCAGCAGCCAGCCCGTCCAGGGGCTAGCCAAAAACATTCAGTACTTC.

This clonotype was observed many times. The chain combines TRBV7-9 with TRBJ1-1, with D hard to call. Germline CDR1 and CDR2: SEHNR and FQNEAQ (reference sequence). There are 12 residues in the CDR3. Trimming pared 5 bases from V and 3 bases from J, leaving 7 bases between. The DNA of the CDR3 is TGTGCCAGCAGCGACCGGGACACTGAAGCTTTCTTT. It specifies CASSDRDTEAFF.

A word on this clonotype: A read error is likely, as this CDR3 ends without the conserved phenylalanine or tryptophan. Because the CDR3's place on the DNA is in doubt, the DNA is left out and the CDR3 is given as listed by TCRdb. The chain joins TRBV10-3 to TRBJ2-5; the table's D call TRBD1 went unverified against the DNA. The CDR3 numbers 8 amino acids, ends counted. Per the germline V gene, CDR1 is ENHRY and CDR2 is SYGVKD. CDR3 sequence reads: CAVGTRRL.

This clonotype has at least ten counts. The J gene is TRBJ2-2, the V gene TRBV7-6; D gene uncertain. The V and J ends lost 3 bases and 0 bases respectively, with 14 bases between them. The CDR3 runs to 17 residues. Germline values: CDR1 SGHVS, CDR2 FNYEAQ. CDR3 amino acids: CASSLSTETANTGELFF. The CDR3 nucleotides read TGTGCCAGCAGCTTGTCAACAGAAACAGCGAACACCGGGGAGCTGTTTTTT.

The chain recombines TRBV20-1 with TRBJ2-3; TRBD1 agrees at 7 bases. The CDR3 consists of 14 residues. V was clipped by 4 bases and J by 2 bases; unmatched bases: 6. In germline, CDR1 is DFQATT, CDR2 SNEGSKA (reference sequence). CDR3 nucleotide sequence: TGCAGTGCTAATACCGGGACAGCCACAGATACGCAGTATTTT. It is translated as CSANTGTATDTQYF.

Many counts were recorded for this clonotype. V gene TRBV7-9 combines with J gene TRBJ1-2; a weak D match, TRBD1 (5 bases). The CDR3 is 13 amino acids. V was trimmed by 4 bases and J by 4 bases, leaving 10 bases between them. Germline V CDR1 and CDR2: SEHNR, FQNEAQ (reference sequence). CDR3 in DNA: TGTGCCAGCAGCTCTCGACAGTTCTATGGCTACACCTTC. Translation gives CASSSRQFYGYTF.

This clonotype was picked up many times. The chain is built from TRBV20-1 and TRBJ2-7, with D perhaps assigned TRBD1 or TRBD2 (6 bases each). This CDR3 has 14 residues. Trimming removed 3 bases at V and 2 bases at J, with 14 bases between. CDR1 is DFQATT, CDR2 SNEGSKA, per germline (reference sequence). As DNA, the CDR3 is TGCAGTGCTAGGTACGGGGGCCCTCCCTACGAGCAGTACTTC. Translating it yields CSARYGGPPYEQYF.

This clonotype was seen many times. The chain links TRBV10-3 to TRBJ2-3, with no clear D. The ends were cut back, 3 bases at V and 4 bases at J, with 5 bases in the middle. The V gene's germline CDR1 is ENHRY and CDR2 SYGVKD. The CDR3 runs 12 residues. CDR3 DNA: TGTGCCATCAGTGACGGAGCAGATACGCAGTATTTT. It is translated as CAISDGADTQYF.

This chain uses TRBV7-9 with TRBJ1-5; D is undetermined. Trimming removed 2 bases at V and 1 base at J, with 9 bases between. The CDR3 is 15 residues long. Germline V CDR1 and CDR2: SEHNR, FQNEAQ (reference sequence). The CDR3 sequence is CASSLTDGSNQPQHF. CDR3 DNA sequence: TGTGCCAGCAGCTTAACAGACGGAAGCAATCAGCCCCAGCATTTT.

The chain employs TRBV20-1 and TRBJ2-3, with D perhaps TRBD2 (5 bases). The CDR3 covers 15 residues. The germline V and J ends were trimmed by 6 bases and 1 base, with 17 bases remaining between them. Looked up from germline, CDR1 is DFQATT and CDR2 is SNEGSKA (reference sequence). CDR3 in amino acids: CSASMRATGTDTQYF. CDR3 bases: TGCAGTGCCTCAATGAGGGCGACTGGCACAGATACGCAGTATTTT.

The table lists this clonotype with many counts. V and J are TRBV20-1 and TRBJ2-1; 13 positions agree with TRBD2. Germline CDR1 DFQATT, CDR2 SNEGSKA (reference sequence). The CDR3 consists of 14 residues. The V gene end was trimmed by 6 bases and the J gene end by 6 bases; junction bases not matched to a gene: 5. In DNA, the CDR3 is TGCAGTGCGAGCGGGACTAGCGGGATCAATGAGCAGTTCTTC. It is translated as CSASGTSGINEQFF.

This clonotype was seen repeatedly, ten times or more. This rearrangement joins TRBV15 to TRBJ1-5, with D possibly TRBD1 on 6 matching bases. Between the trimmed V and J ends, which lost 0 bases and 7 bases, there was a span of 13 bases. The CDR3 covers 15 residues. CDR1 and CDR2 from the germline V gene are LNHNV and YYDKDF (reference sequence). The CDR3 DNA follows: TGTGCCACCAGCAGAGATGAGGGGGAAGGGCAGCCCCAGCATTTT. Translation: CATSRDEGEGQPQHF.